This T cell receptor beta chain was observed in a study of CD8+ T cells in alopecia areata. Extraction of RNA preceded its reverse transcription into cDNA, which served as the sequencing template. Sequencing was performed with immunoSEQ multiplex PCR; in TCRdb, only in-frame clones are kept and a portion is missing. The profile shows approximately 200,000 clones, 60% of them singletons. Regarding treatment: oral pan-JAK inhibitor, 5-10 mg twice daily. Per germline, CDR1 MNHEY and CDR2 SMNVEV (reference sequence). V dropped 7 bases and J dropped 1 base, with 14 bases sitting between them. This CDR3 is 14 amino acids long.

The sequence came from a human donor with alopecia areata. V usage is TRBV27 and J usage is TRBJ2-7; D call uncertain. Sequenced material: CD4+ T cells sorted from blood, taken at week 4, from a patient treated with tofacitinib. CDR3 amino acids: CASKYTEPSYEQYF. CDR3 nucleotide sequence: TGTGCCAGCAAGTACACAGAACCTTCCTACGAGCAGTACTTC.